This T cell receptor beta chain was captured in a study of T cells after somatic rescue of genetic block. Measured with immunoSEQ multiplex PCR; TCRdb has only the in-frame clones, and not every one. The table has approximately 12,000 clones, 71% seen once. CDR3 length: 15 residues. Deletions cut 1 base from V and 6 bases from J, with 16 bases between. From germline, CDR1 is SGHRS and CDR2 YFSETQ. J is TRBJ1-2 and V is TRBV5-1; perhaps TRBD1 as D (6 bases). The material sequenced was peripheral blood mononuclear cells (PBMCs). The TCR originated in a boy between 10 and 17 years old. CDR3 in amino acids: CASSLIQGITDGYTF. CDR3 DNA sequence: TGCGCCAGCAGCTTGATTCAGGGGATAACTGATGGCTACACCTTC.